The T cell receptor (beta chain) under discussion was sequenced for a study of identifying expanded T cells in peripheral blood. Some clones are missing from TCRdb's copy, which holds only in-frame ones; the method was immunoSEQ multiplex PCR. The sample comprises roughly 56,000 clones, under 85% of which are singletons, and approximately 17% rests with the top ten. Trimming shortened V by 1 base and J by 3 bases, and 8 bases separated the two germline ends. CDR3 length equals 14 residues. Germline CDR1 reads LNHNV; CDR2 reads YYDKDF (reference sequence). The sequence came from a person aged 18 to 70 in good health. Sequenced: blood. The chain carries TRBV15 and TRBJ2-3; no clear D. This CDR3 reads CATSRGEKTDTQYF. DNA for the CDR3: TGTGCCACCAGCAGAGGAGAAAAAACAGATACGCAGTATTTT.